The clone carrying this T cell receptor beta chain showed up many times. The V gene's germline CDR1 is SGHRS and CDR2 YFSETQ. The ends were cut back, 0 bases at V and 6 bases at J, with 12 bases in the middle. The CDR3 is made up of 14 amino acids. The record originates from a study of neurological immune-mediated disorders. Time point denoted: longitudinal time-point 1 (baseline). The unsorted libraries were produced from 2 million PBMCs held at -80 C. TCRdb fed the 5' RACE reads into MiXCR, producing one record per CDR3 protein. The table shows tens of thousands of distinct CDR3 sequences, with approximately 3% occurring only once.

The chain links TRBV5-1 to TRBJ2-5; D is undetermined. The clonotype was recovered from a woman aged 55-69 years with multiple sclerosis. Sequenced sample: PBMCs. The CDR3: CASSLDDLTKTQYF. The CDR3 DNA sequence: TGCGCCAGCAGCTTGGACGACCTGACAAAGACCCAGTACTTC.